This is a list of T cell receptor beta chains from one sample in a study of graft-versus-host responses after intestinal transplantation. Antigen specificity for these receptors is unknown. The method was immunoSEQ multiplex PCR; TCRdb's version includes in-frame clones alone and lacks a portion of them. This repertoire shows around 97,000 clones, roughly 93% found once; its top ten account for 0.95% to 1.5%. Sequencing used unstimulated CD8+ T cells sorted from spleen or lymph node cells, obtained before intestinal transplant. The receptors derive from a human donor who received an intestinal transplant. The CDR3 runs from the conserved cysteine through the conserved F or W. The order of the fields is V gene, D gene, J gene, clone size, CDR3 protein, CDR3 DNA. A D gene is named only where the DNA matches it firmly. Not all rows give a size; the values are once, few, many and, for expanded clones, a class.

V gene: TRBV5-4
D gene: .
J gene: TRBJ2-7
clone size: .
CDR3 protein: CASSLEDGEQYF
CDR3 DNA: TGTGCCAGCAGCTTGGAGGACGGCGAGCAGTACTTC

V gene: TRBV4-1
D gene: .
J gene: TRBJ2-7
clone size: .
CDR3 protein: CASSQDGSGMGSYEQYF
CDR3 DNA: TGCGCCAGCAGCCAAGATGGCTCAGGGATGGGCTCCTACGAGCAGTACTTC

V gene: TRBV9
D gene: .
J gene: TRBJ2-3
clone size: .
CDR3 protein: CASSSSRDTQYF
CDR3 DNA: TGTGCCAGCAGCTCCTCAAGAGATACGCAGTATTTT

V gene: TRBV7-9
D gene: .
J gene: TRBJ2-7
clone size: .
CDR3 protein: CASSPQHSYEQYF
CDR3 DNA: TGTGCCAGCAGTCCACAACACTCCTACGAGCAGTACTTC

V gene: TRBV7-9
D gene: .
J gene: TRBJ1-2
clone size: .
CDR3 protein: CASSLGTPFNGYTF
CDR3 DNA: TGTGCCAGCAGCTTGGGGACCCCCTTCAATGGCTACACCTTC

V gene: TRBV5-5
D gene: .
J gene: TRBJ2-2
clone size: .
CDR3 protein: CASSLAGELFF
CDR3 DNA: TGTGCCAGCAGCTTGGCCGGGGAGCTGTTTTTT

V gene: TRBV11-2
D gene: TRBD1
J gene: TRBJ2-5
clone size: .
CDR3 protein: CASSTHTVFTGGETQYF
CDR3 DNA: TGTGCCAGCAGCACCCACACCGTTTTTACAGGGGGTGAGACCCAGTACTTC

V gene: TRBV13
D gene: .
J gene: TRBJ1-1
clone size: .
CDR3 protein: CASSLSGANTEAFF
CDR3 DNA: TGTGCCAGCTCCTTATCAGGGGCGAACACTGAAGCTTTCTTT

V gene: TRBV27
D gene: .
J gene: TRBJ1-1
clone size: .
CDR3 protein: CASSLLGGKWKAFF
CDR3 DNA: TGTGCCAGCAGTCTCCTCGGAGGGAAGTGGAAAGCTTTCTTT

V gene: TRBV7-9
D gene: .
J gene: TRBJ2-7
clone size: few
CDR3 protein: CASRPTSSYEQYF
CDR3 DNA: TGTGCCAGCAGACCAACTAGCTCCTACGAGCAGTACTTC

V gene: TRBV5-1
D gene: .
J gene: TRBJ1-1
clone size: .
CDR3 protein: CASSLDDGGHGVNTEAFF
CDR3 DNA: TGCGCCAGCAGCTTGGACGACGGGGGGCATGGGGTTAACACTGAAGCTTTCTTT

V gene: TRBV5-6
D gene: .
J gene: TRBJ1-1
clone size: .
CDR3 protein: CASSLGYTEAFF
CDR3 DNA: TGTGCCAGCAGCTTGGGGTACACTGAAGCTTTCTTT

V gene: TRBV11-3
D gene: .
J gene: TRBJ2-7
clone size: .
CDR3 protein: CASSLRQDPDYEQYF
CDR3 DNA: TGTGCCAGCAGCTTAAGACAGGACCCCGACTACGAGCAGTACTTC

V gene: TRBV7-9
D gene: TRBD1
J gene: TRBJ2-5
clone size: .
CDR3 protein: CASRSDRAAQETQYF
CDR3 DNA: TGTGCCAGCAGATCCGACAGGGCGGCGCAAGAGACCCAGTACTTC

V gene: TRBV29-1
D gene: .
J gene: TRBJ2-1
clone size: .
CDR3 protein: CSVVPGRSGINEQFF
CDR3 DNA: TGCAGCGTTGTCCCGGGGCGGTCTGGGATCAATGAGCAGTTCTTC

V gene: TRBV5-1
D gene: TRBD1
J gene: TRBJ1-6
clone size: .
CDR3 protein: CASSLGRGDNSPLHF
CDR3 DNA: TGCGCCAGCAGCTTGGGCAGGGGGGATAATTCACCCCTCCACTTT